The 8 T cell receptor beta chains listed next were all sequenced from one sample in a study of blood T cell repertoires in COVID-19. Profiled with immunoSEQ multiplex PCR; TCRdb holds only in-frame clones, not every one. The sample yields 140,000 or so clones, approximately 89% seen once. The sample comprised peripheral blood. All receptors come from a human donor in a cohort sampled during active COVID-19.

This clone was counted only a few times. This chain uses TRBV6-2 or TRBV6-3 with TRBJ2-3; the D gene is possibly TRBD2 (6 bases). CDR1 and CDR2 from the germline V gene are MNHEY and SVGEGT. CDR3 length: 16 amino acids. With 4 bases removed from V and 0 bases from J, the gap between germline ends came to 14 bases. The CDR3 DNA reads as TGTGCCAGCAGTTGGGAGGCCGCTGGGAGCACAGATACGCAGTATTTT. Translation: CASSWEAAGSTDTQYF.

The gene calls are TRBV18 and TRBJ2-3; 12 bases align to TRBD2. The CDR3 extends over 17 amino acids. V was clipped by 3 bases and J by 7 bases; unmatched bases: 11. Germline loops: CDR1 KGHSH, CDR2 LQKENI. The CDR3 DNA reads as TGTGCCAGCTCACCTCCTGACGGACTAGCGGGGTTGAATACGCAGTATTTT. Its translation is CASSPPDGLAGLNTQYF.

V is TRBV6-4 and J is TRBJ2-7, with 7 bases identical to TRBD1. Germline-derived CDR1 and CDR2 are MRHNA and SNTAGT. The CDR3 spans 14 residues. V shed 9 bases, J shed 3 bases, and the junction held 11 bases outside the gene matches. CDR3: CARQIRTGLYEQYF. The CDR3, as DNA: TGTGCCAGGCAGATCAGGACAGGACTCTACGAGCAGTACTTC.

This chain uses TRBV5-5 with TRBJ1-2; possible D gene TRBD1, 5 bases. CDR3 length: 15 amino acids. V dropped 3 bases and J dropped 1 base, with 13 bases sitting between them. Germline values: CDR1 SGHKS, CDR2 YYEKEE (reference sequence). The CDR3: CASSWGDGFNYGYTF. The CDR3 nucleotides read TGTGCCAGCAGCTGGGGGGACGGCTTTAACTATGGCTACACCTTC. Using reference TRBV5-5 and TRBJ1-2 for the parts outside the CDR3, the full variable domain is DAGVTQSPTHLIKTRGQQVTLRCSPISGHKSVSWYQQVLGQGPQFIFQYYEKEERGRGNFPDRFSARQFPNYSSELNVNALLLGDSALYLCASSWGDGFNYGYTFGSGTRLTVV.

This chain joins TRBV2 and TRBJ1-6, with TRBD1 as a possible D gene (6 bases). Germline CDR1 and CDR2: SNHLY and FYNNEI. V was trimmed by 7 bases and J by 8 bases, leaving 12 bases between them. CDR3 length: 13 residues. The CDR3: CASNTGFDSPLHF. CDR3 bases: TGTGCCAGCAATACAGGGTTTGATTCACCCCTCCACTTT.

The chain links TRBV27 to TRBJ1-2; possibly TRBD1 for D (5 bases). Germline assignment: CDR1 MNHEY and CDR2 SMNVEV (reference sequence). The CDR3 contains 16 residues. The V end was cut by 3 bases, the J end by 0 bases, with 14 bases between. CDR3 residues: CASSFIWGGANYGYTF. CDR3 bases: TGTGCCAGCAGTTTTATCTGGGGGGGGGCTAACTATGGCTACACCTTC.

This clone showed up just a few times. The V gene is TRBV7-9, the J gene TRBJ1-5; 8 bases are shared with TRBD1. Germline-derived CDR1 and CDR2 are SEHNR and FQNEAQ (reference sequence). The V and J ends lost 5 bases and 4 bases, in that order; junction bases with no gene match: 1. The CDR3 totals 13 residues. In nucleotides, the CDR3 is TGTGCCAGCAGCGGACAGGGTAATCAGCCCCAGCATTTT. This translates into CASSGQGNQPQHF.

The chain couples TRBV9 to TRBJ2-1; D uncertain. This CDR3 is built from 16 residues. CDR1 is SGDLS and CDR2 is YYNGEE in the germline V gene. The V and J ends lost 2 bases and 0 bases respectively, with 12 bases between them. The CDR3 DNA reads as TGTGCCAGCAGCGTGACTGGCGGAAGCTCCTACAATGAGCAGTTCTTC. It specifies CASSVTGGSSYNEQFF.